These 8 T cell receptor beta chains originate from one sample sequenced in a study of CD8 T cells in ankylosing spondylitis. General study findings and limits: Several highly homologous variants formed a TCR beta motif that appeared characteristic of ankylosing spondylitis blood.

Via MiXCR, TCRdb re-called the 5' RACE reads, giving one row per CDR3 protein. The sample lists just under 550,000 distinct CDR3 sequences, roughly 13% occurring once. No antigen has been identified for these receptors. Sequencing was done on a sample of blood, either unsorted or a sorted T cell fraction (not recorded which). The receptors were sampled from a male donor with ankylosing spondylitis.

The J gene is TRBJ1-5, the V gene TRBV6-1, with TRBD1 as a possible D gene (6 bases). The CDR3 spans 14 residues. Germline-derived CDR1 and CDR2 are MNHNS and SASEGT. Trimming removed 9 bases at V and 1 base at J, with 13 bases between. The CDR3 DNA is TGTGCCAGTTCCGACAGGACCAGCAATCAGCCCCAGCATTTT. Protein: CASSDRTSNQPQHF.

V usage is TRBV2 and J usage is TRBJ1-5; 8 bases align to TRBD1. The CDR3 totals 17 residues. The junction had 11 bases not matched to a gene; V was cut back by 2 bases and J by 5 bases. CDR1 is SNHLY, CDR2 FYNNEI, per germline. CDR3 region: CASSEPLDDRGYQPQHF. The DNA for the CDR3 is TGTGCCAGCAGTGAACCCCTGGATGACAGGGGCTATCAGCCCCAGCATTTT.

The sample holds a few counts of this clonotype. This chain connects TRBV6-2 or TRBV6-3 to TRBJ1-5, with D possibly TRBD1 on 5 matching bases. CDR1 is MNHEY and CDR2 is SVGEGT in the germline V gene. Deletions cut 5 bases from V and 5 bases from J, with 13 bases between. The CDR3 consists of 14 residues. For the CDR3, the DNA is TGTGCCAGCAGTACAAGGGGTGGAGATCAGCCCCAGCATTTT. This sequence encodes CASSTRGGDQPQHF.

This sequence joins TRBV12-3 or TRBV12-4 and TRBJ2-5, with D perhaps TRBD1 (6 bases). V lost 6 bases and J lost 4, with 9 bases in between. The CDR3 runs 12 residues. The CDR3 DNA follows: TGTGCCAGCAGGGGGGCTCCAGAGACCCAGTACTTC. This encodes CASRGAPETQYF.

In this sample, this clonotype turned up a few times. This chain joins TRBV2 and TRBJ2-7; either TRBD1 or TRBD2 may fit D (5 bases each). Trimming removed 6 bases at V and 6 bases at J, with 18 bases between. The germline V gene has CDR1 SNHLY and CDR2 FYNNEI. The CDR3 has 14 residues. The CDR3: CASRANEGPGEQYV. The CDR3 DNA follows: TGTGCCAGCAGGGCTAATGAGGGGCCGGGCGAGCAGTACGTC.

The V gene is TRBV30, the J gene TRBJ1-1; tentative D call: TRBD1 (5 bases). The CDR3 has 14 residues. V shed 0 bases and J shed 1 base, with 9 bases lying between them. In germline, CDR1 is GTSNPN, CDR2 SVGIG (reference sequence). As DNA, the CDR3 is TGTGCCTGGAGTGTAGGGGACCGGAACACTGAAGCTTTCTTT. Encoded protein: CAWSVGDRNTEAFF.

This clonotype was seen many times. The rearrangement joins TRBV12-3 or TRBV12-4 to TRBJ2-7, with 8 positions matching TRBD1. The CDR3 has 13 residues. Trimming cost V 6 bases and J 7 bases; bases outside gene matches: 8. This CDR3 reads CASSQTGVGEQYF. The CDR3 DNA is TGTGCCAGCAGCCAGACAGGGGTGGGGGAGCAGTACTTC.

The chain employs TRBV20-1 and TRBJ2-5; D is uncertain. Germline V CDR1 and CDR2: DFQATT, SNEGSKA (reference sequence). Trimming removed 5 bases at V and 3 bases at J, with 10 bases between. The CDR3 runs 12 residues. This chain's CDR3 is CSAGVGEETQYF. Here the CDR3 DNA reads TGCAGTGCTGGGGTTGGGGAAGAGACCCAGTACTTC.